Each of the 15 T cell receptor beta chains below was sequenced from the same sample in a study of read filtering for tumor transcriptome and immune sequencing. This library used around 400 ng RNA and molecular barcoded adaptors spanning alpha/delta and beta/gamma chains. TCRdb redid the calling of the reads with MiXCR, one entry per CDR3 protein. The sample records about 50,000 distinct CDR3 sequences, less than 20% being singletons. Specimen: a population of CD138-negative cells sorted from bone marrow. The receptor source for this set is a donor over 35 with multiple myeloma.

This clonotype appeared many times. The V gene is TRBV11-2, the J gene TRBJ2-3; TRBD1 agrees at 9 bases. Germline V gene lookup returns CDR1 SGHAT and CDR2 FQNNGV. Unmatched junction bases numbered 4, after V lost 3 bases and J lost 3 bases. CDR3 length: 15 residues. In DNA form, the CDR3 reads TGTGCCAGCAGCTTTAACAGGGGGCCGACAGATACGCAGTATTTT. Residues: CASSFNRGPTDTQYF.

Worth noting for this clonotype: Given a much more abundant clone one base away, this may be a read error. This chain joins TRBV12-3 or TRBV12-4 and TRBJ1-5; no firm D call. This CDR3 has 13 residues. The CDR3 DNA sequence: TGTGCCAGCAGTGAACAGAGCAATCTGCCCCAGCATTTT. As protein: CASSEQSNLPQHF.

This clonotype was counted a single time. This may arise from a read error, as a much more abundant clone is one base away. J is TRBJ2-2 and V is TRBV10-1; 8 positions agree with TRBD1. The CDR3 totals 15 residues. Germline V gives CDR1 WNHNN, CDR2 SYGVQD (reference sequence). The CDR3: CASSTRQGRIGVLFF. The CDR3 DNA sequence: TGCGCCAGCAGTACGAGACAGGGGAGGATCGGGGTGCTGTTTTTT.

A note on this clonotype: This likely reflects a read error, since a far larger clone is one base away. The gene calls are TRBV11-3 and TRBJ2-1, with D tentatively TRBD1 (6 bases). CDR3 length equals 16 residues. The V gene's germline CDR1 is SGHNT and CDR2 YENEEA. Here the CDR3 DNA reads TGTGCCAGGAGCTCCCTGAGGGGGATTATGAACAATGAGCAGTTCTTC. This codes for CARSSLRGIMNNEQFF.

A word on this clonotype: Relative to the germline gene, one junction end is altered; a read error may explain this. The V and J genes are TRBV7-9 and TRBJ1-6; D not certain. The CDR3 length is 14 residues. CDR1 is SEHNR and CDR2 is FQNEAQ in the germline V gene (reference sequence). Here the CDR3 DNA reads TGTGCCAGCAGCCCGGTGGTGTATAATTCACCCTTCCACTTT. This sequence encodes CASSPVVYNSPFHF.

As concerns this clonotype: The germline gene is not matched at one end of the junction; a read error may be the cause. CDR3 sequence (DNA): TGTGCCAGCAGTTTGGGGGCACAAATCTATGGCTACATCTTC. Its protein product is CASSLGAQIYGYIF. The V and J genes are TRBV12-3 or TRBV12-4 and TRBJ1-2; TRBD1 is a possible D gene (6 bases). The CDR3 is made up of 14 amino acids.

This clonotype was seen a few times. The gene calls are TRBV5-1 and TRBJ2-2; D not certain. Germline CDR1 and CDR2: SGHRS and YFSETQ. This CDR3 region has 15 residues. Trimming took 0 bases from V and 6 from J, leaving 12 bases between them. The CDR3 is CASSLGFVESGELFF. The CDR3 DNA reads TGCGCCAGCAGCTTGGGTTTCGTTGAATCCGGGGAGCTGTTTTTT.

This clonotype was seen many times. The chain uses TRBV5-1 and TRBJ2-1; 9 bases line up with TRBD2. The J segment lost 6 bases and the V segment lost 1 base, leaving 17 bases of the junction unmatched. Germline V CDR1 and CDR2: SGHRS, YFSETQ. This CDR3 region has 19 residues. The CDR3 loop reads CASSLPLLAGMNLGNEQFF. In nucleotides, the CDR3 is TGCGCCAGCAGCTTGCCCCTACTAGCGGGTATGAATTTGGGCAATGAGCAGTTCTTC. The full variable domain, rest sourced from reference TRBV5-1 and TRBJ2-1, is KAGVTQTPRYLIKTRGQQVTLSCSPISGHRSVSWYQQTPGQGLQFLFEYFSETQRNKGNFPGRFSGRQFSNSRSEMNVSTLELGDSALYLCASSLPLLAGMNLGNEQFFGPGTRLTVL.

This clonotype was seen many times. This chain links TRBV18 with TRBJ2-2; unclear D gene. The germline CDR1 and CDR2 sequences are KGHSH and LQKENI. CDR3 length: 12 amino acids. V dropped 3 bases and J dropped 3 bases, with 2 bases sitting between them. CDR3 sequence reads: CASSPYTGELFF. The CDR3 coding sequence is TGTGCCAGCTCACCCTACACCGGGGAGCTGTTTTTT.

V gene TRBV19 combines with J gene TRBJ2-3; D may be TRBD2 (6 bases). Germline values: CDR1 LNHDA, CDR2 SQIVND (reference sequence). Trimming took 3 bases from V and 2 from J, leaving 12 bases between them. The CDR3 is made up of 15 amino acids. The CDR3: CASSIVGSDTDTQYF. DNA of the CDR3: TGTGCCAGTAGTATTGTCGGGAGCGACACAGATACGCAGTATTTT.

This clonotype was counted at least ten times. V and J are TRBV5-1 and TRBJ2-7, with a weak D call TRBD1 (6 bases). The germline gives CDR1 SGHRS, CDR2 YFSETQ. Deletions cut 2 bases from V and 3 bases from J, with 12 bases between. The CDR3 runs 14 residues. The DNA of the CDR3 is TGCGCCAGCAGCTTCAGTCAGGGGAACTACGAGCAGTACTTC. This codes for CASSFSQGNYEQYF. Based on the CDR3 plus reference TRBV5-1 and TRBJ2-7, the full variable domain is KAGVTQTPRYLIKTRGQQVTLSCSPISGHRSVSWYQQTPGQGLQFLFEYFSETQRNKGNFPGRFSGRQFSNSRSEMNVSTLELGDSALYLCASSFSQGNYEQYFGPGTRLTVT.

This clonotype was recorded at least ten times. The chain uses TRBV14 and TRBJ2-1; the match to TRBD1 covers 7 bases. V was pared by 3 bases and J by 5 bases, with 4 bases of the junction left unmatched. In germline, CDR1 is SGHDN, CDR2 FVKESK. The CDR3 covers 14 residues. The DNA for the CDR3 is TGTGCCAGCAGCCAGTTAGGACAGGACAATGAGCAGTTCTTC. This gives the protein CASSQLGQDNEQFF.

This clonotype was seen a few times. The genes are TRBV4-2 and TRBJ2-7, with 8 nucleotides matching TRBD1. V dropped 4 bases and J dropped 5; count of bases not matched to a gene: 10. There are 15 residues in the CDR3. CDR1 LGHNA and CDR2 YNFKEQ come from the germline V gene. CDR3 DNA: TGTGCCAGCAGCCTACGCCGGACAGGGAACCACGAGCAGTACTTC. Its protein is CASSLRRTGNHEQYF.

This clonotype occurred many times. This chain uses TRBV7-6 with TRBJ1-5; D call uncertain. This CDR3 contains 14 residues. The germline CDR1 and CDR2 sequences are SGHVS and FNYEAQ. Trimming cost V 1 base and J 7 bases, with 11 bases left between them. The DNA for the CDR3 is TGTGCCAGCAGCTTAGGGGGTCGGTTGCAGCCCCAGCATTTT. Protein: CASSLGGRLQPQHF.

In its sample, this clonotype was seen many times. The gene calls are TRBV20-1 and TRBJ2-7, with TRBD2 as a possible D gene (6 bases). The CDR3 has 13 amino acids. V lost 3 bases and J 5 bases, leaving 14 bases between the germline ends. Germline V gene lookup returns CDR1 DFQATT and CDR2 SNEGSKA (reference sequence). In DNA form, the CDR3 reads TGCAGTGCTAGTCCGGGACTCTGGAACGAGCAGTACTTC. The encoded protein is CSASPGLWNEQYF.